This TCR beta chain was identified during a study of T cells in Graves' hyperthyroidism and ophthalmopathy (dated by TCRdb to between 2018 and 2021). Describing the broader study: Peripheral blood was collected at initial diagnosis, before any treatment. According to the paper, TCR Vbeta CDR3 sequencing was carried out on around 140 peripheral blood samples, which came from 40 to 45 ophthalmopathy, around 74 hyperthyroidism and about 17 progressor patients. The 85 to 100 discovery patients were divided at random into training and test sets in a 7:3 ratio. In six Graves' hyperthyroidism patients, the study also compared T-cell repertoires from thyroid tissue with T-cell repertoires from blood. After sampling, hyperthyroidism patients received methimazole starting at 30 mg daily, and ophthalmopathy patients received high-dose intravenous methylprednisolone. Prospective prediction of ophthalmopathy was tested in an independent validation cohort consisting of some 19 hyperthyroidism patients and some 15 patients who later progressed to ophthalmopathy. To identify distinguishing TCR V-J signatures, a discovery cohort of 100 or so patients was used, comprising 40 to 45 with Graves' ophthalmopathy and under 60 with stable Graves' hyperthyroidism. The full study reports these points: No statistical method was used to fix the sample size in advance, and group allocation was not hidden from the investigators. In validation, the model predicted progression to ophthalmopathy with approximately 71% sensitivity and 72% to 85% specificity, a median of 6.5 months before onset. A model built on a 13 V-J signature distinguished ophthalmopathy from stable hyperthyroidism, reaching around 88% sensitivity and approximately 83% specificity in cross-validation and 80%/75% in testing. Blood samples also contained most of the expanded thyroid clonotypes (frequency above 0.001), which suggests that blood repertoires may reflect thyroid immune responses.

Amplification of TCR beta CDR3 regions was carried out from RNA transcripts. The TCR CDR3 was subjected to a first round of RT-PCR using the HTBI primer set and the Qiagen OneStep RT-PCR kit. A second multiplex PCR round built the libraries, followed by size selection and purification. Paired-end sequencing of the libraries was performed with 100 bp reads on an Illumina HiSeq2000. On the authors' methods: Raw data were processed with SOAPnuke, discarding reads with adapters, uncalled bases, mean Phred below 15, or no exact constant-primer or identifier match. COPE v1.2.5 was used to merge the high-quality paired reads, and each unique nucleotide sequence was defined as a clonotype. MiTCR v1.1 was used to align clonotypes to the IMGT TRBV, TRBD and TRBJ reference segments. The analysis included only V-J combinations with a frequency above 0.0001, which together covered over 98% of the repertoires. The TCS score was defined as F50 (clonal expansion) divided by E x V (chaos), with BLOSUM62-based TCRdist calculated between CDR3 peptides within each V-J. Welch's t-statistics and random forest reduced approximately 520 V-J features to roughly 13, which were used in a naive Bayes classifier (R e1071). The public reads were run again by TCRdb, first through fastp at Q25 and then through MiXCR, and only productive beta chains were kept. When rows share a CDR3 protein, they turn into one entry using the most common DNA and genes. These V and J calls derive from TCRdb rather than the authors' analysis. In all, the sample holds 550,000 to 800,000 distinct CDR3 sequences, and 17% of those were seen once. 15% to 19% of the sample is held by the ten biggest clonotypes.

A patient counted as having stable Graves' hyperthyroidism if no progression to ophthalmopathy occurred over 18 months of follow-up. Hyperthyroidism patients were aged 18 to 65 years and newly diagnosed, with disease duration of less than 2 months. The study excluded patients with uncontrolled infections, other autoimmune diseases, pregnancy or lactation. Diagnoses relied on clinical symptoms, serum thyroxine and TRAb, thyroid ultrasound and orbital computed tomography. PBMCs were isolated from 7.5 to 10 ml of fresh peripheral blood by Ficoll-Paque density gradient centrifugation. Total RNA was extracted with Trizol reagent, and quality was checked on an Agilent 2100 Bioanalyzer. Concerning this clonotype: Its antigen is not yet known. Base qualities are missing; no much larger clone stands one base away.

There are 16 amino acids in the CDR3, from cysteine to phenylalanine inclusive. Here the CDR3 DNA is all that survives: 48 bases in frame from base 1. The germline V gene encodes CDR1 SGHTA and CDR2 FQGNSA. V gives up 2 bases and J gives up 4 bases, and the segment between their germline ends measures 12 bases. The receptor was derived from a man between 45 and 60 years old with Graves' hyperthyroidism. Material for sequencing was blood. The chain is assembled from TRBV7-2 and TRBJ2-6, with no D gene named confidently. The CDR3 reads CASSLNGYLGANVLTF. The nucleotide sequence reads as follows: TGTGCCAGCAGCTTAAACGGATACTTAGGGGCCAACGTCCTGACTTTC.